This T cell receptor (beta chain) was sequenced during a study of human T cells and chemical hapten exposure (dated by TCRdb to 2020 to 2023). Regarding the complete study: For sensitization, 2% DPC in acetone was applied to an approximately 2 cm by approximately 2 cm area of upper inner arm skin. Throughout the study period of roughly 24 weeks, patients also received therapeutic DPC doses to the scalp every week. In alopecia patients, the study followed how the peripheral blood TCR repertoire changed in vivo over primary and secondary sensitization to diphenylcyclopropenone (DPC), a hapten. Patch testing was performed on the upper back with Finn chambers containing 0.01% DPC, and the patch tests were scored after 6 days according to International Contact Dermatitis Research Group standards. Blood for TCR sequencing was provided by twenty-nine alopecia patients at one to four time points (pre-sensitization, 2, 6 and 24 weeks). Patient blood was sampled pre-sensitization (week 0) and at 2, 6 and about 24 weeks after DPC sensitization. Alopecia areata with under or over 50% scalp involvement, alopecia totalis and alopecia universalis were represented in the patient cohort, which was mostly female. The libraries were sequenced as a pool, and the TCR yield per sample differed mostly because of small variations in library volumes within the pool. Results and caveats for the whole study, not just this receptor: DPC sensitization did not change how many TCRs were above 1 in 1000 frequency, and no evidence was found of alterations in global repertoire structure. Because every patient had alopecia, a presumed autoimmune disease, the patients' immune response might differ from that of healthy individuals. After repeated subsampling, changes were observed in the strength of the expansion versus patch-test correlation and in the threshold at which the correlation became significant. Patch test score correlated positively with the number of PT1 expanded TCRs, reaching significance at thresholds 8, 16 and 32 but not at 4. Compared with pre-sensitization or healthy control sets, expanded TCRs formed significantly more large CDR3 similarity clusters, which is consistent with antigen-driven responses.

Preparation of the library involved RACE. The data were produced on a NextSeq 500. During library preparation, unique molecular identifiers were attached to individual cDNA molecules so that TCRs could be counted quantitatively and reproducibly. Each blood RNA sample was used to sequence both TCR alpha and TCR beta chains. The published analysis was carried out like this. Samples had a median of approximately 96,000 TCRs, with a range from roughly 20,000 to 690,600. The Decombinator software suite was used to annotate V, J and CDR3 in the TCR reads. For the PS versus PT1 abundance plots, all samples were subsampled to the same number of TCRs (28,000). Expanded TCRs were defined as absent before sensitization and observed at least eight times at the 2-week time point. The public sequencing data were trimmed at Q25 with fastp and processed into clonotypes with MiXCR by TCRdb, which kept only in-frame beta chains. Every entry covers one CDR3 protein and lists the most common genes and DNA from its rows. The V and J calls and clone size come from TCRdb's table, not from the authors' own analysis. The sample includes fewer than 500,000 distinct CDR3 sequences, with about 4.8% observed a single time. The top ten clonotypes cover about 2.1% of the sample.

The time point label, read with the paper, signifies: patch test 1, 2 weeks after DPC sensitization. The treatment or condition label corresponds to: therapeutic diphenylcyclopropenone sensitization with weekly scalp DPC. At each patch-test visit, blood was drawn before the patch test was applied. To be eligible, patients had to be aged 18 to 70, diagnosed with alopecia and judged suitable for DPC therapy, while pregnant patients were excluded. Total RNA was extracted from unfractionated whole blood that had been collected in Tempus Blood RNA tubes. Looking up the germline V gene yields CDR1 SGHVS and CDR2 FQNEAQ. The germline ends are 11 bases apart after V is trimmed by 1 base and J by 7 bases. The CDR3, from cysteine to phenylalanine, totals 15 residues. Only the CDR3 region is kept as DNA, spanning 45 bases read in frame from base 1. This clonotype was seen a few times. The antigen this receptor binds is unknown. It has no much larger one-base neighbor in the sample; base qualities were not kept.

This specimen consisted of whole blood, obtained in connection with sensitization to the hapten diphenylcyclopropenone (DPC). This receptor was obtained from a woman aged 45-60 years with alopecia areata. Some clones in this sample may be carry-over from other donors' samples. The sequence links TRBV7-8 to TRBJ1-6; the D gene identity is not certain. CDR3 sequence: CASSLDSVGNSPLHF. The sequenced DNA is TGTGCCAGCAGCTTAGACTCGGTGGGAAATTCACCCCTCCACTTT. The full variable domain, with segments outside the CDR3 supplied by the reference TRBV7-8 and TRBJ1-6 proteins, appears as GAGVSQSPRYKVAKRGQDVALRCDPISGHVSLFWYQQALGQGPEFLTYFQNEAQLDKSGLPSDRFFAERPEGSVSTLKIQRTQQEDSAVYLCASSLDSVGNSPLHFGNGTRLTVT.